Listed here are 30 T cell receptor beta chains from one sample, sequenced in a study of human T cells and chemical hapten exposure. Time point here: patch test 2, 6 weeks after DPC sensitization. The treatment denotes: therapeutic diphenylcyclopropenone sensitization with weekly scalp DPC. TCRdb redid the calling of the RACE reads with MiXCR, one entry per CDR3 protein. Among 65,000 to 95,000 distinct CDR3 sequences, around 7% were seen once, and the ten largest hold approximately 1.3%. Material: whole blood, obtained in connection with sensitization to the hapten diphenylcyclopropenone (DPC). Every receptor here comes from a young woman with alopecia areata. Some clones in this sample may be carry-over from other donors' samples.

In its sample, this clonotype was seen many times. The CDR3 loop reads CASSSEPVADTQYF. Here the CDR3 DNA reads TGTGCCAGCAGCTCCGAACCGGTGGCAGATACGCAGTATTTT. V usage is TRBV6-5 and J usage is TRBJ2-3; D call uncertain. Germline values: CDR1 MNHEY, CDR2 SVGAGI. Trimming stripped 6 bases from V and 4 bases from J, with 14 bases between. The CDR3 consists of 14 residues.

There are many counts of this clonotype. Written as DNA, the CDR3 is TGTGCCAGCAGCCCGTCCGGGGACAATGAGCAGTTCTTC. Amino acid sequence: CASSPSGDNEQFF. The chain employs TRBV11-3 and TRBJ2-1; possible D gene TRBD2, 5 bases. Germline V CDR1 and CDR2: SGHNT, YENEEA. The CDR3 is made up of 13 amino acids. V gave up 5 bases and J gave up 5 bases, with 10 bases separating them.

The chain joins TRBV27 to TRBJ1-1; 8 positions agree with TRBD1. The V gene end was trimmed by 2 bases and the J gene end by 11 bases; junction bases not matched to a gene: 10. Germline-derived CDR1 and CDR2 are MNHEY and SMNVEV (reference sequence). This CDR3 spans 14 amino acids. CDR3 DNA sequence: TGTGCCAGCAGTTTACTTGGTGCTAGGACAGGGGCTTTCTTT. It yields the protein CASSLLGARTGAFF.

This clonotype has more than one count but fewer than ten. The chain carries TRBV20-1 and TRBJ1-1; D perhaps matches TRBD1 (6 bases). V lost 5 bases, J lost 1 base, and 14 bases lay in between. The CDR3 has 14 amino acids. From germline, CDR1 is DFQATT and CDR2 SNEGSKA (reference sequence). Written as DNA, the CDR3 is TGCAGTGCTGGTGAAGCAGGGGAGAACACTGAAGCTTTCTTT. Translated, it gives CSAGEAGENTEAFF.

The chain is built from TRBV20-1 and TRBJ2-3; D gene uncertain. The V and J ends lost 1 base and 4 bases respectively, with 15 bases between them. There are 15 residues in the CDR3. Germline V gene lookup returns CDR1 DFQATT and CDR2 SNEGSKA (reference sequence). The CDR3, as DNA: TGCAGTGCTAGAGTAGCCCACGGTGGTGCAGATACGCAGTATTTT. It translates to CSARVAHGGADTQYF.

This clonotype was counted at least ten times. The chain recombines TRBV6-1 with TRBJ2-3; D not resolved. The germline V gene has CDR1 MNHNS and CDR2 SASEGT. V lost 3 bases and J 2 bases, leaving 9 bases between the germline ends. The CDR3 contains 14 residues. The DNA for the CDR3 is TGTGCCAGCAGTGAGTACGGGCCCACAGATACGCAGTATTTT. Its translation: CASSEYGPTDTQYF.

This clonotype was detected ten times or more. CDR3 region: CSARRVASGDADTQYF. The DNA of the CDR3 is TGCAGTGCTAGAAGGGTGGCTAGCGGGGATGCAGATACGCAGTATTTT. The chain has TRBV20-1 and TRBJ2-3; 9 nucleotides align to TRBD2. Germline CDR1 DFQATT, CDR2 SNEGSKA (reference sequence). V dropped 2 bases and J dropped 4; count of bases not matched to a gene: 10. CDR3 length equals 16 residues.

This clonotype occurred many times. The J gene is TRBJ1-1, the V gene TRBV12-3 or TRBV12-4; D is uncertain. This CDR3 region has 14 residues. Trimming stripped 5 bases from V and 3 bases from J, with 13 bases between. CDR3 nucleotides: TGTGCCAGCAGTCCCAGGTGGAGGGACACTGAAGCTTTCTTT. It translates to CASSPRWRDTEAFF.

This clonotype was seen only a few times. V and J are TRBV30 and TRBJ2-1; 10 nucleotides align to TRBD1. The CDR3 has 15 amino acids. The ends lost 8 bases at V and 0 bases at J; junction bases unmatched: 7. Germline V gene data show CDR1 as GTSNPN and CDR2 as SVGIG (reference sequence). In DNA form, the CDR3 reads TGTGCCAGAGGACAGGGGGATTACTCCTACAATGAGCAGTTCTTC. It is translated as CARGQGDYSYNEQFF.

Many counts were recorded for this clonotype. The CDR3, as DNA: TGTGCCATCAGTGAGAGGTTGGGACTCAAGACGGACACCGGGGAGCTGTTTTTT. It specifies CAISERLGLKTDTGELFF. This chain connects TRBV10-3 to TRBJ2-2, with a weak D call TRBD2 (6 bases). Germline V gene lookup returns CDR1 ENHRY and CDR2 SYGVKD. V lost 2 bases and J lost 3, with 19 bases in between. The CDR3 has 18 amino acids.

This clonotype was seen a handful of times. CDR3 loop: CASSGVGGFGTDTQYF. CDR3 in DNA: TGTGCCAGCAGCGGCGTGGGGGGGTTTGGCACAGATACGCAGTATTTT. The V call is TRBV9, the J call TRBJ2-3; the match to TRBD2 covers 7 bases. Germline trimming cut 3 bases from V and 1 base from J; bases unmatched to any gene: 8. Germline CDR1 SGDLS, CDR2 YYNGEE. This CDR3 has 16 amino acids.

The chain is built from TRBV25-1 and TRBJ2-5, with D perhaps matching TRBD1 or TRBD2 (5 bases each). This CDR3 has 14 residues. The germline V gene encodes CDR1 MGHDK and CDR2 SYGVNS. Between the trimmed V and J ends, which lost 5 bases and 5 bases, there was a span of 15 bases. CDR3 in amino acids: CASSNRMRGETQYF. For the CDR3, the DNA is TGTGCCAGCAGTAACAGGATGAGAGGGGAGACCCAGTACTTC.

Ten or more counts support this clonotype. V gene TRBV3-1 combines with J gene TRBJ2-5; D is unresolved. Between the trimmed V and J ends, which lost 3 bases and 4 bases, there was a span of 12 bases. The length of the CDR3 is 14 residues. Germline CDR1 reads LGHDT; CDR2 reads YNNKEL (reference sequence). The CDR3 nucleotides read TGTGCCAGCAGCCAGCATCCGGCTAGAGAGACCCAGTACTTC. It codes for CASSQHPARETQYF.

Many counts were recorded for this clonotype. The rearrangement links TRBV20-1 to TRBJ2-3; tentative D call: TRBD2 (6 bases). V was shortened by 1 base and J by 1 base, with 12 bases between the two germline ends. Germline CDR1 reads DFQATT; CDR2 reads SNEGSKA (reference sequence). The CDR3 has 15 residues. Here the CDR3 DNA reads TGCAGTGCTAGAGGGAGAGCGGGTCGCACAGATACGCAGTATTTT. Residues: CSARGRAGRTDTQYF.

This clonotype was seen repeatedly, ten times or more. DNA for the CDR3: TGTGCCAGCGCTCTGGAGGGGCCCACAGATACGCAGTATTTT. Translated: CASALEGPTDTQYF. The chain joins TRBV6-4 to TRBJ2-3, with a tentative D call TRBD2 (6 bases). Germline CDR1 and CDR2: MRHNA and SNTAGT. The CDR3 consists of 14 residues. With 8 bases removed from V and 2 bases from J, the gap between germline ends came to 14 bases.

J is TRBJ2-3 and V is TRBV29-1, with D uncertain. The V gene's germline CDR1 is SQVTM and CDR2 ANQGSEA. Trimming took off 7 bases at V and 4 bases at J, with 15 bases between the two ends. The CDR3 loop spans 13 amino acids. The CDR3 nucleotides are TGCAGCGCCTCCAGTTTAGGGTCAGATACGCAGTATTTT. This codes for CSASSLGSDTQYF.

A few counts support this clonotype. The chain combines TRBV7-2 with TRBJ2-3; D may be TRBD2 (7 bases). This CDR3 spans 15 amino acids. Germline CDR1 reads SGHTA; CDR2 reads FQGNSA. Trimming left V 3 bases short and J 5 bases short, with 15 bases between. Here the CDR3 DNA reads TGTGCCAGCAGCTTTTTCGGGGGGCTTGAAGATACGCAGTATTTT. Translating it yields CASSFFGGLEDTQYF.

This chain joins TRBV12-3 or TRBV12-4 and TRBJ1-5; tentative D call: TRBD1 (5 bases). The CDR3 loop spans 15 amino acids. Trimming removed 3 bases at V and 6 bases at J, with 15 bases between. CDR3 bases: TGTGCCAGCAGTTTTCAGTATCGGGGGAGTCAGCCCCAGCATTTT. Its protein is CASSFQYRGSQPQHF.

This clonotype was recorded at least ten times. The CDR3 loop is CASYGGVGGYTF. The CDR3 nucleotides read TGTGCCAGCTACGGCGGGGTCGGTGGCTACACCTTC. The chain is built from TRBV6-6 and TRBJ1-2; D gene unclear. Germline lookup yields CDR1 MNHNY and CDR2 SVGAGI (reference sequence). The CDR3 is 12 residues long. V lost 8 bases and J 7 bases, leaving 14 bases between the germline ends.

This clonotype appeared many times. This sequence joins TRBV4-2 and TRBJ1-2, with D hard to call. The V end was cut by 4 bases, the J end by 2 bases, with 11 bases between. The V gene's germline CDR1 is LGHNA and CDR2 YNFKEQ. The CDR3 sequence is 14 residues long. The CDR3 DNA follows: TGTGCCAGCAGCCTTGGCAGAACGAACTATGGCTACACCTTC. This translates into CASSLGRTNYGYTF.

Only a few counts were recorded for this clonotype. The V gene is TRBV7-2, the J gene TRBJ1-5; 8 nucleotides match TRBD1. V dropped 2 bases and J dropped 4; count of bases not matched to a gene: 1. Germline assignment: CDR1 SGHTA and CDR2 FQGNSA. The CDR3 length is 14 residues. CDR3 protein: CASSLRQGNQPQHF. The CDR3 DNA follows: TGTGCCAGCAGCTTACGACAGGGGAATCAGCCCCAGCATTTT. The variable domain in full, with the rest retrieved from reference TRBV7-2 and TRBJ1-5, is GAGVSQSPSNKVTEKGKDVELRCDPISGHTALYWYRQSLGQGLEFLIYFQGNSAPDKSGLPSDRFSAERTGGSVSTLTIQRTQQEDSAVYLCASSLRQGNQPQHFGDGTRLSIL.

This clonotype was counted many times. This sequence joins TRBV5-1 and TRBJ1-1; TRBD1 agrees at 7 bases. Germline-derived CDR1 and CDR2 are SGHRS and YFSETQ. The CDR3 spans 15 residues. J gave up 1 base and V 6 bases, and 9 bases lay outside the gene matches. CDR3 amino acids: CASTLYGTANTEAFF. The CDR3 DNA reads as TGCGCCAGCACCCTGTATGGGACAGCGAACACTGAAGCTTTCTTT. The full variable domain, its missing parts supplied by reference TRBV5-1 and TRBJ1-1, is KAGVTQTPRYLIKTRGQQVTLSCSPISGHRSVSWYQQTPGQGLQFLFEYFSETQRNKGNFPGRFSGRQFSNSRSEMNVSTLELGDSALYLCASTLYGTANTEAFFGQGTRLTVV.

J is TRBJ2-5 and V is TRBV18; 8 positions match TRBD2. Germline CDR1 is KGHSH and CDR2 is LQKENI. CDR3 size: 19 residues. V trimming: 1 base; J trimming: 6 bases; junction bases outside the gene matches: 19. CDR3 nucleotide sequence: TGTGCCAGCTCACCACGCCTAGCGGGTAGATCGCCGGGTTCGAAGACCCAGTACTTC. Its protein is CASSPRLAGRSPGSKTQYF.

At least ten counts were recorded for this clonotype. Written as DNA, the CDR3 is TGTGCCAGCAGCCAAGGGCAGGGGGCGAGTCGGCAGTACTTC. Translating it yields CASSQGQGASRQYF. The rearrangement joins TRBV7-9 to TRBJ2-7, with TRBD1 matching 8 bases. The CDR3 runs to 14 residues. Germline V gene sequence: CDR1 SEHNR, CDR2 FQNEAQ (reference sequence). V shed 5 bases, J shed 9 bases, and the junction held 12 bases outside the gene matches.

This clonotype has only a few counts. For the CDR3, the DNA is TGTGCCTGGAGTGGCGGCCGGGACCCCTATGGCTACACCTTC. The encoded protein is CAWSGGRDPYGYTF. The rearrangement joins TRBV30 to TRBJ1-2; TRBD1 might be the D (5 bases). Germline V gives CDR1 GTSNPN, CDR2 SVGIG (reference sequence). Between the trimmed V and J ends, which lost 1 base and 4 bases, there was a span of 13 bases. The CDR3 is 14 amino acids. Full variable domain (remainder filled in from reference TRBV30 and TRBJ1-2): SQTIHQWPATLVQPVGSPLSLECTVEGTSNPNLYWYRQAAGRGLQLLFYSVGIGQISSEVPQNLSASRPQDRQFILSSKKLLLSDSGFYLCAWSGGRDPYGYTFGSGTRLTVV.

This clonotype appeared many times. V and J are TRBV18 and TRBJ2-1; 10 bases agree with TRBD2. In germline, CDR1 is KGHSH, CDR2 LQKENI. V lost 3 bases and J lost 0; bases outside the gene matches: 11. This CDR3 contains 19 residues. CDR3 loop: CASSPRPPTSGASYNEQFF. DNA for the CDR3: TGTGCCAGCTCACCTCGCCCGCCCACTAGCGGGGCCTCCTACAATGAGCAGTTCTTC.

This clonotype was picked up many times. This chain links TRBV10-3 with TRBJ1-2, with D perhaps matching TRBD1 (6 bases). The CDR3 runs to 16 residues. V was clipped by 0 bases and J by 1 base, with 12 bases between them. The V gene's germline CDR1 is ENHRY and CDR2 SYGVKD. The chain's CDR3 is CAISESSDRINYGYTF. CDR3 nucleotide sequence: TGTGCCATCAGTGAGTCGAGTGACAGGATTAACTATGGCTACACCTTC.

This clonotype was detected ten times or more. The chain links TRBV30 to TRBJ2-2; D unclear. Trimming removed 0 bases from V and 2 bases from J, with 10 bases in between. Germline V lookup: CDR1 GTSNPN, CDR2 SVGIG (reference sequence). The CDR3 is 15 residues long. The CDR3 here is CAWSVRGSNTGELFF. DNA of the CDR3: TGTGCCTGGAGTGTACGAGGCTCCAACACCGGGGAGCTGTTTTTT.

This chain links TRBV30 with TRBJ2-5, with TRBD2 matching over 16 bases. The V gene end was trimmed by 4 bases and the J gene end by 11 bases; junction bases not matched to a gene: 13. Germline V CDR1 and CDR2: GTSNPN, SVGIG (reference sequence). The CDR3 has 16 amino acids. The DNA of the CDR3 is TGTGCCTGGACCGGTCACGGGACTAGCGGGGGGGGGAAGCAGTACTTC. Residues: CAWTGHGTSGGGKQYF.

At least ten counts were recorded for this clonotype. The chain couples TRBV29-1 to TRBJ2-3, with no clear D. Germline CDR1 SQVTM, CDR2 ANQGSEA. The CDR3 sequence is 13 residues long. V lost 4 bases and J 2 bases, leaving 10 bases between the germline ends. The CDR3 is CSVGNSNTDTQYF. The CDR3 nucleotides read TGCAGCGTTGGTAACAGTAACACAGATACGCAGTATTTT.